One sample yielded the 7 T cell receptor beta chains listed below, sequenced in a study of T-cell reconstitution after alpha-beta-depleted transplantation in children. Unique molecular identifiers were incorporated during preparation of the TCRbeta library. TCRdb redid the calling of the PCR reads with MiXCR, one entry per CDR3 protein. The repertoire consists of 400,000 to 450,000 distinct CDR3 sequences, with 43% occurring once and the leading ten covering 27%. This specimen was PBMCs, taken before TCRalphabeta/CD19-depleted stem cell transplant. The receptors originated from a girl aged 2 to 10 with aplastic anemia, due to receive a stem cell transplant.

This clonotype was picked up a small number of times. CDR3 sequence: CSARPTLHEQYF. CDR3 nucleotide sequence: TGCAGTGCTAGACCGACTCTGCACGAGCAGTACTTC. The chain is built from TRBV20-1 and TRBJ2-7, with D hard to call. V lost 2 bases to trimming and J lost 5 bases, with 10 bases between them. The CDR3 totals 12 residues. CDR1 and CDR2 from the germline V gene are DFQATT and SNEGSKA (reference sequence).

The rearrangement uses TRBV20-1 and TRBJ2-5; D not resolved. This CDR3 contains 11 residues. V was pared by 6 bases and J by 8 bases, with 13 bases between. Germline CDR1 is DFQATT and CDR2 is SNEGSKA (reference sequence). The CDR3 DNA follows: TGCAGTGCCCAACCGGAGTTTACCCAGTACTTC. Protein sequence: CSAQPEFTQYF.

The CDR3 DNA sequence: TGCAGTGCCACCCTGAGTGGGCCCTACAATGAGCAGTTCTTC. This encodes CSATLSGPYNEQFF. The J gene is TRBJ2-1, the V gene TRBV20-1; D ambiguous. Per germline, CDR1 DFQATT and CDR2 SNEGSKA (reference sequence). Between the trimmed V and J ends, which lost 6 bases and 2 bases, there was a span of 14 bases. The CDR3 is made up of 14 amino acids.

The J gene is TRBJ1-5, the V gene TRBV18; 7 bases map to TRBD1. This CDR3 region has 14 residues. Germline CDR1 and CDR2: KGHSH and LQKENI. V gave up 6 bases and J gave up 6 bases; unmatched junction bases: 8. CDR3 sequence reads: CASSRQGGAQPQHF. CDR3 bases: TGTGCCAGCTCGCGTCAGGGGGGGGCTCAGCCCCAGCATTTT. The full variable domain, with the rest looked up from reference TRBV18 and TRBJ1-5, is NAGVMQNPRHLVRRRGQEARLRCSPMKGHSHVYWYRQLPEEGLKFMVYLQKENIIDESGMPKERFSAEFPKEGPSILRIQQVVRGDSAAYFCASSRQGGAQPQHFGDGTRLSIL.

V usage is TRBV6-5 and J usage is TRBJ2-5; 11 bases are a match to TRBD2. V lost 0 bases to trimming and J lost 0 bases; unmatched junction nucleotides: 0. Germline V gene sequence: CDR1 MNHEY, CDR2 SVGAGI. This CDR3 has 16 residues. The chain's CDR3 is CASSYSGLADQETQYF. The CDR3 nucleotides are TGTGCCAGCAGTTACTCGGGACTAGCGGACCAAGAGACCCAGTACTTC.

This clonotype was seen a single time. The chain employs TRBV5-8 and TRBJ2-4; 7 nucleotides agree with TRBD2. CDR1 is SGHTS, CDR2 YDEGEE, per germline. J lost 4 bases, V lost 3 bases, and 7 bases had no gene match. The CDR3 sequence is 15 residues long. CDR3 amino acids: CASSWPRRGKNIQYF. Written as DNA, the CDR3 is TGTGCCAGCAGCTGGCCTAGGCGGGGGAAAAACATTCAGTACTTC. Based on the CDR3 plus reference TRBV5-8 and TRBJ2-4, the full variable domain is EAGVTQSPTHLIKTRGQQATLRCSPISGHTSVYWYQQALGLGLQFLLWYDEGEERNRGNFPPRFSGRQFPNYSSELNVNALELEDSALYLCASSWPRRGKNIQYFGAGTRLSVL.

V is TRBV3-1 and J is TRBJ2-7, with D perhaps TRBD1 (5 bases). There are 15 residues in the CDR3. Trimming took 2 bases from V and 1 from J, leaving 12 bases between them. Germline V gives CDR1 LGHDT, CDR2 YNNKEL (reference sequence). The CDR3 DNA follows: TGTGCCAGCAGCCAAATTGGTACAGGATCCTACGAGCAGTACTTC. It codes for CASSQIGTGSYEQYF.